This T cell receptor beta chain was obtained from a study of blood T cells in healthy people across ages. A sample-barcoded 5' primer and a J-beta primer mix were used in a second PCR of roughly 7 to 11 cycles. MiXCR was run by TCRdb on the 5' RACE reads, yielding one entry per CDR3 protein. The sample yields 1.4 million to 1.5 million distinct CDR3 sequences, around 39% seen once. This CDR3 is built from 15 residues. The V and J ends lost 0 bases and 4 bases respectively, with 12 bases between them. Germline V gene data show CDR1 as MNHEY and CDR2 as SVGAGI. Sequenced input: blood. The rearrangement uses TRBV6-5 and TRBJ1-1; D uncertain. This TCR came from a woman under 30 in good health. The CDR3 DNA is TGTGCCAGCAGTTACTCGAGGAGGAAGAGCACTGAAGCTTTCTTT. This gives the protein CASSYSRRKSTEAFF.